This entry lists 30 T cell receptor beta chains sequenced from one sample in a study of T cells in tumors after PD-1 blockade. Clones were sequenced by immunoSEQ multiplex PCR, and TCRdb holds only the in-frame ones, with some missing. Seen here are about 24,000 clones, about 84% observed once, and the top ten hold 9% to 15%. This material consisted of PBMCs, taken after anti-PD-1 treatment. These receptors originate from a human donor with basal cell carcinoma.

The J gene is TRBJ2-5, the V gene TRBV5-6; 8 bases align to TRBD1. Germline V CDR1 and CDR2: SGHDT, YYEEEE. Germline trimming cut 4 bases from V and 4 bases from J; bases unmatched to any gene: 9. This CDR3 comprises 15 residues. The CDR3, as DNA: TGTGCCAGCAGCAACCGGGACAGGATACTAGAGACCCAGTACTTC. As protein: CASSNRDRILETQYF.

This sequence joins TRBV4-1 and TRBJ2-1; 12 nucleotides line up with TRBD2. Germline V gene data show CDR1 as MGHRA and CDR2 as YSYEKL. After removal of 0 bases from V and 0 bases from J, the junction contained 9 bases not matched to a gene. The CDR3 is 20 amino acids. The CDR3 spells CASSQDWASGGGLSYNEQFF. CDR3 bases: TGCGCCAGCAGCCAAGATTGGGCTAGCGGGGGGGGGCTCTCCTACAATGAGCAGTTCTTC.

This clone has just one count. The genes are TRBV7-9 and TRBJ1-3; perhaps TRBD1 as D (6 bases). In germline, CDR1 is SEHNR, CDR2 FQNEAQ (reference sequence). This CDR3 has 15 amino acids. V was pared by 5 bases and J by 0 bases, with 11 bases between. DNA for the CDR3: TGTGCCAGCAGCCCCCAGGGGAGCTCTGGAAACACCATATATTTT. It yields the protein CASSPQGSSGNTIYF.

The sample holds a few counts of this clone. This chain's CDR3 is CASSVEGTGNSPLHF. DNA for the CDR3: TGTGCCAGCAGCGTAGAGGGGACTGGGAATTCACCCCTCCACTTT. The gene calls are TRBV9 and TRBJ1-6, with a possible D match to TRBD1 (5 bases). The CDR3 runs to 15 residues. Germline CDR1 and CDR2: SGDLS and YYNGEE. V lost 0 bases and J 7 bases, leaving 11 bases between the germline ends.

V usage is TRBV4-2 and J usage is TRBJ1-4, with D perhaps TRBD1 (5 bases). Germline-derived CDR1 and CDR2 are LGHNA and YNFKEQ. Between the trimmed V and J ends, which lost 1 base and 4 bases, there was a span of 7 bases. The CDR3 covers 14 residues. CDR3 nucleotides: TGTGCCAGCAGCCAAGCTGGGGGTAATGAAAAACTGTTTTTT. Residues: CASSQAGGNEKLFF.

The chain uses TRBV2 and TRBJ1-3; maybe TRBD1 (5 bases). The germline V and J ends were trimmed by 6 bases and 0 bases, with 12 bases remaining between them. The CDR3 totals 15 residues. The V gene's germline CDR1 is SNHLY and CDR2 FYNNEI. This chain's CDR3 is CASSAGPTSGNTIYF. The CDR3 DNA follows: TGTGCCAGCAGCGCGGGACCGACCTCTGGAAACACCATATATTTT. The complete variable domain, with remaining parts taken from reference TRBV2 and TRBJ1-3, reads EPEVTQTPSHQVTQMGQEVILRCVPISNHLYFYWYRQILGQKVEFLVSFYNNEISEKSEIFDDQFSVERPDGSNFTLKIRSTKLEDSAMYFCASSAGPTSGNTIYFGEGSWLTVV.

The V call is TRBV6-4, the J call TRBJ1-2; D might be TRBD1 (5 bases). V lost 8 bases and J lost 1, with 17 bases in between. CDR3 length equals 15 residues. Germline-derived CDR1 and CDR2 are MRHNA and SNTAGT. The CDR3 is CASRGREAINYGYTF. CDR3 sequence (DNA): TGTGCCAGCCGGGGACGGGAAGCTATTAACTATGGCTACACCTTC.

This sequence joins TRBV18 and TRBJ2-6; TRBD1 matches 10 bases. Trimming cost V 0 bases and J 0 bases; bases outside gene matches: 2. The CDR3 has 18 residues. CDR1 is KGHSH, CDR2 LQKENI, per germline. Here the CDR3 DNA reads TGTGCCAGCTCACCACCGGGACAGGGGACCTCTGGGGCCAACGTCCTGACTTTC. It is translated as CASSPPGQGTSGANVLTF.

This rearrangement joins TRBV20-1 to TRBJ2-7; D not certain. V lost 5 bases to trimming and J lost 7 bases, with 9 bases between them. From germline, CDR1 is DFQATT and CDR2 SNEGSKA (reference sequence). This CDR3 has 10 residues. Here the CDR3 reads CSASHIEQYF. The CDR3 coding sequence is TGCAGTGCTTCACACATAGAGCAGTACTTC.

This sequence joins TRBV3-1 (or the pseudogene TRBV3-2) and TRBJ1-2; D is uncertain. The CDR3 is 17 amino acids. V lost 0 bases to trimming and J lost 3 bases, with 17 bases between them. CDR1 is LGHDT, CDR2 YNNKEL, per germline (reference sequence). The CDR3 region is CASSQEASTSSYYGYTF. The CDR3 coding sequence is TGTGCCAGCAGCCAAGAGGCCAGTACTTCATCATACTATGGCTACACCTTC.

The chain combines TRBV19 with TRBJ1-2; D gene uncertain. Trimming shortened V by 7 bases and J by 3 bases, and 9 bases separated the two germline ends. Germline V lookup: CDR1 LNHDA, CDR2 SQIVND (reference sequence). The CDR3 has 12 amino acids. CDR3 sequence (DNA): TGTGCCAGTACCCCAGGCTACTATGGCTACACCTTC. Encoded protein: CASTPGYYGYTF. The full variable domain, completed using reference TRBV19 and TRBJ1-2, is DGGITQSPKYLFRKEGQNVTLSCEQNLNHDAMYWYRQDPGQGLRLIYYSQIVNDFQKGDIAEGYSVSREKKESFPLTVTSAQKNPTAFYLCASTPGYYGYTFGSGTRLTVV.

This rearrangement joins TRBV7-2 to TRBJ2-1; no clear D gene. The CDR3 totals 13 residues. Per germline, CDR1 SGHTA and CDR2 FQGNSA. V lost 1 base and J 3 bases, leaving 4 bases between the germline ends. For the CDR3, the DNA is TGTGCCAGCAGCTTAGAGGTCTACAATGAGCAGTTCTTC. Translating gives CASSLEVYNEQFF.

In DNA, the CDR3 is TGTGCCAGCACCCCTGCTAGGGGCTATGAAGCTTTCTTT. Translation gives CASTPARGYEAFF. The chain uses TRBV5-6 and TRBJ1-1, with D perhaps matching TRBD1 (5 bases). V dropped 6 bases and J dropped 7 bases, with 16 bases sitting between them. CDR3 length: 13 residues. Germline lookup yields CDR1 SGHDT and CDR2 YYEEEE.

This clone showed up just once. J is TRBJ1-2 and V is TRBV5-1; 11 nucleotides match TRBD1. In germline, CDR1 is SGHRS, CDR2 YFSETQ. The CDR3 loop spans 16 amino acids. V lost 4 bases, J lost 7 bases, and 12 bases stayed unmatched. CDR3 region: CASSPTMGQGEGGYTF. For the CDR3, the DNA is TGCGCCAGCAGCCCGACGATGGGACAGGGGGAGGGTGGCTACACCTTC. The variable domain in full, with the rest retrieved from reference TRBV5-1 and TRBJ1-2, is KAGVTQTPRYLIKTRGQQVTLSCSPISGHRSVSWYQQTPGQGLQFLFEYFSETQRNKGNFPGRFSGRQFSNSRSEMNVSTLELGDSALYLCASSPTMGQGEGGYTFGSGTRLTVV.

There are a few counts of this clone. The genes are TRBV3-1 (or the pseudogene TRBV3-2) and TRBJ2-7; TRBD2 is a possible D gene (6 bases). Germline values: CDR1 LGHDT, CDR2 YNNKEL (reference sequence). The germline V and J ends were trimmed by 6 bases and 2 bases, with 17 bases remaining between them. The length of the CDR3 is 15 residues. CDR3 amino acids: CASRAGPAFAYEQYF. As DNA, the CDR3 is TGTGCCAGCAGGGCGGGACCGGCTTTCGCCTACGAGCAGTACTTC.

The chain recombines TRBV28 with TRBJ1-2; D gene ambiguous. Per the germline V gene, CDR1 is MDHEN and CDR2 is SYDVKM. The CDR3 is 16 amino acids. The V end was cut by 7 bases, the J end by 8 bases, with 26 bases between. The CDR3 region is CASTISNTPVVGGYTF. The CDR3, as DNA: TGTGCCAGCACCATTTCGAATACCCCCGTGGTCGGGGGCTACACCTTC.

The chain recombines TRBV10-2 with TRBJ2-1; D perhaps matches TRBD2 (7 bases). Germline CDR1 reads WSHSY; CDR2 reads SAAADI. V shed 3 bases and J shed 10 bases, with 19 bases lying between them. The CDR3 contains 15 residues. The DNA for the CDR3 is TGCGCCAGCAGTGATCCGGGGGGCGGTACCAAGGAGCAGTTCTTC. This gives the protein CASSDPGGGTKEQFF.

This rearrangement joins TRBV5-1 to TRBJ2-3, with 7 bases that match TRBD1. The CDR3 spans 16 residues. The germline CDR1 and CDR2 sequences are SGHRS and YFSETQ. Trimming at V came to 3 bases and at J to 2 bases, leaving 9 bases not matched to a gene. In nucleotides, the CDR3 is TGCGCCAGCAGCTCTACTGGGGACAGCTTCACAGATACGCAGTATTTT. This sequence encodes CASSSTGDSFTDTQYF. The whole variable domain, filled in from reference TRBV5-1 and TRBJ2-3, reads KAGVTQTPRYLIKTRGQQVTLSCSPISGHRSVSWYQQTPGQGLQFLFEYFSETQRNKGNFPGRFSGRQFSNSRSEMNVSTLELGDSALYLCASSSTGDSFTDTQYFGPGTRLTVL.

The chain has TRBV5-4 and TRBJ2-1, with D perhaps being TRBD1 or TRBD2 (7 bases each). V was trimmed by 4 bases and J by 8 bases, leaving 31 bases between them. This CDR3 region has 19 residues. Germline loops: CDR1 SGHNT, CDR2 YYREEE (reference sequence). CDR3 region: CASSPGGTRGGRGLDEQFF. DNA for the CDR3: TGTGCCAGCAGCCCAGGCGGCACCAGGGGGGGGCGCGGATTGGATGAGCAGTTCTTC.

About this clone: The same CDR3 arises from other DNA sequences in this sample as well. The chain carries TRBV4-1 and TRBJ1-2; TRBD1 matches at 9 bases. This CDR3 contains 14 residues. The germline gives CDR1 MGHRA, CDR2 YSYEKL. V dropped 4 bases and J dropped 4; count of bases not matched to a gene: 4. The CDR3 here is CASSPGQGGYGYTF. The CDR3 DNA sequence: TGCGCCAGCAGCCCGGGACAGGGAGGCTATGGCTACACCTTC.

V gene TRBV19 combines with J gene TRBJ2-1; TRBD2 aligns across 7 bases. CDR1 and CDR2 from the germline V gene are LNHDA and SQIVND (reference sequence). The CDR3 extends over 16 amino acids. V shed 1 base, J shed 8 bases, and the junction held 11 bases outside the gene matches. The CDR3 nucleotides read TGTGCCAGTAGTATAGGATTGTGGGGGGGAGAATATGAGCAGTTCTTC. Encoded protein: CASSIGLWGGEYEQFF.

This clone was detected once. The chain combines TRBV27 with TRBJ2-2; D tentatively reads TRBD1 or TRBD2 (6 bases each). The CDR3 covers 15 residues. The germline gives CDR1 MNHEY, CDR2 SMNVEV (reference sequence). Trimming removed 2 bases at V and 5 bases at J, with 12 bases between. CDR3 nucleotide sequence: TGTGCCAGCAGTTTACGGGGGCTAGGGACCGGGGAGCTGTTTTTT. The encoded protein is CASSLRGLGTGELFF.

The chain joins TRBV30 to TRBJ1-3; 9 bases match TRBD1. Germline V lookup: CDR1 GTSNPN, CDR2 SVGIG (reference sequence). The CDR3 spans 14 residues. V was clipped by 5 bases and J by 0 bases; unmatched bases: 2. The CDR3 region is CAWGQGHSGNTIYF. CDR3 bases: TGTGCCTGGGGACAGGGGCACTCTGGAAACACCATATATTTT.

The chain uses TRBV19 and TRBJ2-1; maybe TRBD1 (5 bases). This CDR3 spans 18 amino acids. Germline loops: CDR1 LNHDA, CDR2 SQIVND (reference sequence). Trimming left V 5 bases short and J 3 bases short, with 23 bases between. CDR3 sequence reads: CASSPRAGARGYYNEQFF. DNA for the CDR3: TGTGCCAGTAGTCCCCGTGCTGGGGCTAGGGGATACTACAATGAGCAGTTCTTC.

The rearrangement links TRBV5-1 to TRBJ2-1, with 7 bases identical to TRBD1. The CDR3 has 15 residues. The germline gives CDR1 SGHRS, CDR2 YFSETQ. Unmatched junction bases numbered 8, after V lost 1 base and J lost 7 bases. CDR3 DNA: TGCGCCAGCAGCTTGACAGGGGAATTAGCGAATGAGCAGTTCTTC. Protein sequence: CASSLTGELANEQFF. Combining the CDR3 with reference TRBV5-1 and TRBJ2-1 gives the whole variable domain KAGVTQTPRYLIKTRGQQVTLSCSPISGHRSVSWYQQTPGQGLQFLFEYFSETQRNKGNFPGRFSGRQFSNSRSEMNVSTLELGDSALYLCASSLTGELANEQFFGPGTRLTVL.

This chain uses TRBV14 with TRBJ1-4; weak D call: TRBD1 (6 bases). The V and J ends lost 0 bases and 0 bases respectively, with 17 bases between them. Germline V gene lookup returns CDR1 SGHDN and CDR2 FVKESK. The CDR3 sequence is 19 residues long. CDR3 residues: CASSQDLGAGTATNEKLFF. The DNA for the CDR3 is TGTGCCAGCAGCCAAGATCTGGGGGCCGGAACTGCAACTAATGAAAAACTGTTTTTT. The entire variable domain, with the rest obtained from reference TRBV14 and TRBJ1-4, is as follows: EAGVTQFPSHSVIEKGQTVTLRCDPISGHDNLYWYRRVMGKEIKFLLHFVKESKQDESGMPNNRFLAERTGGTYSTLKVQPAELEDSGVYFCASSQDLGAGTATNEKLFFGSGTQLSVL.

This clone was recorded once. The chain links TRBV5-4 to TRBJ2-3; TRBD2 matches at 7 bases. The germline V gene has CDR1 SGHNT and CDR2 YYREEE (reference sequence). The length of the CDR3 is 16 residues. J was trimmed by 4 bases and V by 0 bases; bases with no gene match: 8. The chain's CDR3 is CASSLVGGGPSDTQYF. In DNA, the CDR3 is TGTGCCAGCAGCTTGGTGGGCGGGGGACCATCAGATACGCAGTATTTT. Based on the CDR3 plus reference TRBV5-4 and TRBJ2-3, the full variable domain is ETGVTQSPTHLIKTRGQQVTLRCSSQSGHNTVSWYQQALGQGPQFIFQYYREEENGRGNFPPRFSGLQFPNYSSELNVNALELDDSALYLCASSLVGGGPSDTQYFGPGTRLTVL.

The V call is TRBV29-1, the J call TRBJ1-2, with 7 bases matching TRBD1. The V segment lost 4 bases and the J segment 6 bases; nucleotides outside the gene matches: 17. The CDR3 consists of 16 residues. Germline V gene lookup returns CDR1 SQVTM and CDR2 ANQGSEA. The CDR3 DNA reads TGCAGCGTTGCGGTGTCGGCGACAGGGAGTGGAGATGGCTACACCTTC. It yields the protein CSVAVSATGSGDGYTF.

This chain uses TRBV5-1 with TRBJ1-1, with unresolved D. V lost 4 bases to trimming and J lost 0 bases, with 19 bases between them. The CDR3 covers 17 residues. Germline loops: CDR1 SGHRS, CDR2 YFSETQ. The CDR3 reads CASSRSGTGPMNTEAFF. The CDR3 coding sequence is TGCGCCAGCAGCCGCTCGGGAACTGGGCCCATGAACACTGAAGCTTTCTTT. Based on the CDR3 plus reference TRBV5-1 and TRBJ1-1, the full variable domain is KAGVTQTPRYLIKTRGQQVTLSCSPISGHRSVSWYQQTPGQGLQFLFEYFSETQRNKGNFPGRFSGRQFSNSRSEMNVSTLELGDSALYLCASSRSGTGPMNTEAFFGQGTRLTVV.

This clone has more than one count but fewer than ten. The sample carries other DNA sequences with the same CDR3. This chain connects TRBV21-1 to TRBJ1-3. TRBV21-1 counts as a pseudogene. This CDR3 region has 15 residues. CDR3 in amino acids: CASTPPGGTGNTIYF. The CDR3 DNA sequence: TGTGCCAGCACCCCCCCCGGGGGCACTGGAAACACCATATATTTT.